This T cell receptor beta chain was sequenced during a study of identical twins. Healthy Caucasians, and only they, were the donors. The CDR3 runs 13 residues. Germline V lookup: CDR1 SGHDT, CDR2 YYEEEE. The germline V and J ends were trimmed by 5 bases and 6 bases, with 15 bases remaining between them. Findings of the study overall: There were fewer insertions in abundant cord blood beta clonotypes, but memory repertoires showed no such pattern. Monozygotic twins shared more out-of-frame TCR alpha than recombination models predicted.

This clonotype was found many times. As yet, its antigen is unknown. The authors used template switching to add a universal primer site and gave cDNA unique molecular identifiers. Each CDR3 protein is one row after TCRdb ran MiXCR on the 5' RACE reads. Here the sample spans 250,000 or so distinct CDR3 sequences, about an eighth being singletons. The same data also contributed to another study, on yellow fever vaccine responses in identical twins.

The material sequenced was memory (CD45RO+) T cells sorted from blood. This chain joins TRBV5-6 and TRBJ2-7; tentatively, D is TRBD1 (6 bases). The clonotype originates from a woman between 18 and 29 years old in good health. CDR3 sequence (DNA): TGTGCCAGCAGTTTGACAGGCTCGAGCGAGCAGTACTTC. This gives the protein CASSLTGSSEQYF.